This is a list of T cell receptor beta chains from one sample in a study of shared clonotypes between healthy human individuals. Data came from immunoSEQ multiplex PCR; TCRdb stores just in-frame clones and leaves some out. The data hold 900,000 to 1,200,000 clones, with around 82% observed a single time. The sequenced material came from memory CD4+ T cells from PBMCs. These receptors originate from a man aged 18 to 30 in good health. Some clones in this sample may be carry-over from other donors' samples. CDR3s include the opening cysteine and the closing phenylalanine or tryptophan. Fields, in order: J gene, clone size, D gene, V gene, CDR3 DNA, CDR3 protein. The D gene is left open where the match is weak. Part of the rows lack a size; the others show once, few, many or a class for expanded clones.

TRBJ2-3	NA	TRBD2	TRBV11-3	TGTGCCAGCAGCCGCGGTATCGGGACTAGCGACACAGATACGCAGTATTTT	CASSRGIGTSDTDTQYF
TRBJ2-1	NA	TRBD2	TRBV7-9	TGTGCCAGCAGCTTAGGAGCGACTAGCGGGAGGGCCGGGGAGCAGTTCTTC	CASSLGATSGRAGEQFF
TRBJ1-3	few	TRBD1	TRBV4-1	TGCGCCAGCAGCCAAGATCGGGCAGGGGGGAGCTCTGGAAACACCATATATTTT	CASSQDRAGGSSGNTIYF
TRBJ2-1	NA	TRBD2	TRBV9	TGTGCCAGCAGCGCACTAGCGGAGGGGGATGGTGAGCAGTTCTTC	CASSALAEGDGEQFF
TRBJ1-1	NA	NA	TRBV6-1	TGTGCCAGCAGTGCTGGCAGGGCGAACACTGAAGCTTTCTTT	CASSAGRANTEAFF
TRBJ1-5	few	TRBD1	TRBV2	TGTGCCAGCAGAAGGGACAGGGGGGGCCCTCAGCCCCAGCATTTT	CASRRDRGGPQPQHF
TRBJ1-5	NA	NA	TRBV5-5	TGTGCCAGCAGCTTGGTTTATGGGCAGCCCCAGCATTTT	CASSLVYGQPQHF
TRBJ1-1	NA	NA	TRBV7-9	TGTGCCAGCAGATCCGATCGGAACACTGAAGCTTTCTTT	CASRSDRNTEAFF
TRBJ2-5	many	TRBD2	TRBV7-2	TGTGCCAGCAGGACTAGCGGTATCTACCAAGAGACCCAGTACTTC	CASRTSGIYQETQYF
TRBJ1-5	NA	NA	TRBV25-1	TGTGCCAGCAGTGGACAGGACGATCAGCCCCAGCATTTT	CASSGQDDQPQHF
TRBJ1-4	NA	NA	TRBV25-1	TGTGCCAGCAGTGCGGGGGTCACAACTAATGAAAAACTGTTTTTT	CASSAGVTTNEKLFF
TRBJ2-7	NA	NA	TRBV7-9	TGTGCCAGCAGCTTAGGGGCGTGGGGGTTTTACGAGCAGTACTTC	CASSLGAWGFYEQYF
TRBJ1-5	NA	TRBD1	TRBV2	TGTGCCAGCAAACGGGACAGGGGGTTGGATCAGCCCCAGCATTTT	CASKRDRGLDQPQHF
TRBJ2-1	NA	NA	TRBV5-8	TGTGCCAGCAGCTCCGGACAGTACAATGAGCAGTTCTTC	CASSSGQYNEQFF
TRBJ1-1	NA	NA	TRBV13	TGTGCCAGCAGTTACCAGTATTCTGAAGCTTTCTTT	CASSYQYSEAFF
TRBJ2-1	NA	TRBD2	TRBV11-2	TGTGCCAGCAGCTTAGATCTAGCGGCCTCCTACAATGAGCAGTTCTTC	CASSLDLAASYNEQFF
TRBJ2-5	NA	NA	TRBV5-1	TGCGCCAGCAGCTCTACCGGGACTCCCGGAGAGACCCAGTACTTC	CASSSTGTPGETQYF
TRBJ2-2	NA	NA	TRBV9	TGTGCCAGCAGCGTAGGTCGAGGGGCCGACGGGGAGCTGTTTTTT	CASSVGRGADGELFF
TRBJ2-1	NA	TRBD2	TRBV28	TGTGCCAGCAGTCCGTGGACTAGCGGGAGAATATACAATGAGCAGTTCTTC	CASSPWTSGRIYNEQFF
TRBJ2-7	once	TRBD1	TRBV7-2	TGTGCCAGCAGCCTAGGACAGGTTATAGGGGAGCAGTACTTC	CASSLGQVIGEQYF
TRBJ2-2	NA	NA	TRBV9	TGTGCCAGCAGCGTCCGAGGGGATGGGAACACCGGGGAGCTGTTTTTT	CASSVRGDGNTGELFF
TRBJ1-2	few	TRBD1	TRBV7-2	TGTGCCAGCAGCCCGACAGACAGGGACGGCTACACCTTC	CASSPTDRDGYTF
TRBJ1-2	NA	NA	TRBV7-9	TGTGCCAGCAGCCTCCAGGGGCTCAGCTATGGCTACACCTTC	CASSLQGLSYGYTF
TRBJ2-3	NA	TRBD2	TRBV4-3	TGCGCCAGCAGCCATCCCAGCGGGAGTGGGGATACGCAGTATTTT	CASSHPSGSGDTQYF
TRBJ1-1	NA	NA	TRBV18	TGTGCCAGCACACCGGCCACGGCGAACACTGAAGCTTTCTTT	CASTPATANTEAFF